A selection of T cell receptor beta chains follows, all from one sample in a study of vaccination effects on CD4 cells after COVID-19. Here immunoSEQ multiplex PCR was the method, and the copy in TCRdb shows in-frame clones only, minus some. Among 30,000 to 35,000 clones, approximately 68% were seen once, and the ten largest hold around 28%. Antigens of these TCRs are unknown. The sample was CD4+ T cells from PBMCs cultured with HCoV-229E spike peptides, taken before COVID-19 vaccination. These receptors originate from a human donor who received a COVID-19 vaccine. The CDR3 runs from the conserved cysteine through the conserved F or W. Each record gives: V gene, J gene, CDR3 protein.

TRBV7-2	TRBJ1-1	CASSSLGTNTEAFF
TRBV4-3	TRBJ2-2	CASSQLAPANTGELFF
TRBV10-3	TRBJ2-2	CAISEKDRGRSTGELFF
TRBV18	TRBJ1-2	CASSPPAPYGYTF
TRBV2	TRBJ1-2	CASSGWNSPNYGYTF
TRBV6-4	TRBJ2-3	CASASGVQGDTQYF
TRBV13	TRBJ2-5	CASSLGFSWTKQETQYF
TRBV12-3/TRBV12-4	TRBJ2-4	CASSGGEHGIQYF
TRBV29-1	TRBJ1-1	CSVGSLINTEAFF
TRBV6-5	TRBJ1-3	CASRSGTGSGNTIYF
TRBV29-1	TRBJ1-2	CSVAGDLNYGYTF
TRBV4-3	TRBJ1-4	CASSQEWVGVKLFF
TRBV15	TRBJ1-1	CATSSRVNTEAFF
TRBV18	TRBJ2-3	CASSPRGTTDTQYF
TRBV3-1/TRBV3-2	TRBJ2-5	CASSPHPSGKGQETQYF
TRBV6-4	TRBJ2-1	CASSEGGSYNEQFF
TRBV10-3	TRBJ2-2	CAISAQGNTGELFF
TRBV7-9	TRBJ2-7	CASSFGGGTLAYEQYF
TRBV15	TRBJ1-1	CATSRDRRVGPEAFF
TRBV4-2	TRBJ1-5	CASSQDGQFSNQPQHF
TRBV5-4	TRBJ2-7	CASSWGGRASGRSFHEQYF
TRBV3-1/TRBV3-2	TRBJ1-2	CASSQDSAGRSYGYTF
TRBV5-4	TRBJ2-1	CASSAPGNEQFF
TRBV27	TRBJ2-7	CASKPRAGTDEQYF
TRBV14	TRBJ2-1	CASSRRGTGGNNEQFF
TRBV6-2/TRBV6-3	TRBJ2-2	CASRSPGELFF
TRBV3-1/TRBV3-2	TRBJ1-2	CASSQVVRGGYTF
TRBV30	TRBJ1-2	CAWSASAQSGYTF
TRBV20-1	TRBJ2-5	CSASQGVDQETQYF
TRBV20-1	TRBJ2-1	CSASLAVNEQFF
TRBV6-2/TRBV6-3	TRBJ2-3	CASSYRRGASTDTQYF
TRBV12-3/TRBV12-4	TRBJ1-2	CASSFSHGYTF
TRBV28	TRBJ1-1	CASSSGMNTEAFF
TRBV18	TRBJ1-5	CASSPPGGAGNQPQHF
TRBV5-4	TRBJ2-7	CASSLVPGGTYEQYF
TRBV27	TRBJ2-7	CASSLLRARGLVKYEQYF
TRBV28	TRBJ1-2	CASSFSPGENYGYTF
TRBV19	TRBJ1-1	CASSIVLNIGPNTEAFF
TRBV19	TRBJ2-2	CASSGQANTGELFF
TRBV10-3	TRBJ2-1	CAIRWSDLYNEQFF
TRBV4-2	TRBJ1-2	CASSRGQGIRDGYTF
TRBV5-1	TRBJ1-1	CASSLGSGTAEAFF
TRBV15	TRBJ2-3	CATSSRSTTDTQYF
TRBV6-2/TRBV6-3	TRBJ2-2	CASSYTARFGGELFF